These 2 T cell receptor beta chains were all obtained from the same sample, sequenced in a study of human T cells and chemical hapten exposure. Using its own MiXCR run on the RACE reads, TCRdb lists one record per CDR3 protein. Of 300,000 to 350,000 distinct CDR3 sequences in the sample, under 9% were seen once. Time point given: patch test 1, 2 weeks after DPC sensitization. Treatment defined: therapeutic diphenylcyclopropenone sensitization with weekly scalp DPC. The sample consisted of whole blood, taken in connection with sensitization to the hapten diphenylcyclopropenone (DPC). All receptors come from a young woman with alopecia areata. Some clones in this sample may be carry-over from other donors' samples.

This clonotype has more than one count but fewer than ten. V and J are TRBV6-2 or TRBV6-3 and TRBJ1-1; the match to TRBD1 covers 9 bases. The germline V gene has CDR1 MNHEY and CDR2 SVGEGT. CDR3 length: 13 residues. The V gene end was trimmed by 8 bases and the J gene end by 3 bases; junction bases not matched to a gene: 4. In DNA form, the CDR3 reads TGTGCCAGCGTGGGACAGGGTTACACTGAAGCTTTCTTT. It is translated as CASVGQGYTEAFF.

This clonotype has only one observation. The chain joins TRBV5-1 to TRBJ2-3; D is uncertain. From germline, CDR1 is SGHRS and CDR2 YFSETQ. This CDR3 contains 16 residues. V lost 0 bases and J lost 6, with 17 bases in between. The CDR3 bases are TGCGCCAGCAGCTTGGCCGTGACCACTCAGGCGGATACGCAGTATTTT. Amino acid sequence: CASSLAVTTQADTQYF.